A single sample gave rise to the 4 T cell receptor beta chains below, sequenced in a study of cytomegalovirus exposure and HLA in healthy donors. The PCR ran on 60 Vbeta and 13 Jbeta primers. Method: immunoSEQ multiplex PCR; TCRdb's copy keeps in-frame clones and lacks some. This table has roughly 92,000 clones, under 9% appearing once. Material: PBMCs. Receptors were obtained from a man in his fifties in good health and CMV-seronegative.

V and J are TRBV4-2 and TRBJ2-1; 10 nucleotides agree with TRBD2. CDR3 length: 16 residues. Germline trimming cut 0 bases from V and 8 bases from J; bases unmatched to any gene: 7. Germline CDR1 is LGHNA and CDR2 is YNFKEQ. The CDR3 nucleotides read TGTGCCAGCAGCCAAGAAAGGTTAGCGGGAGGCGATGAGCAGTTCTTC. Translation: CASSQERLAGGDEQFF.

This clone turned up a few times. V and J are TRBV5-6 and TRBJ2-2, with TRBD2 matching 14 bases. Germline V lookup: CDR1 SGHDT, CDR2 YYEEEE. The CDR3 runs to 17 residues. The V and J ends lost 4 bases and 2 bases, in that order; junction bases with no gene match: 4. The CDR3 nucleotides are TGTGCCAGCAGCAGGGGGACTAGCGGGAGAAACACCGGGGAGCTGTTTTTT. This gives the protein CASSRGTSGRNTGELFF.

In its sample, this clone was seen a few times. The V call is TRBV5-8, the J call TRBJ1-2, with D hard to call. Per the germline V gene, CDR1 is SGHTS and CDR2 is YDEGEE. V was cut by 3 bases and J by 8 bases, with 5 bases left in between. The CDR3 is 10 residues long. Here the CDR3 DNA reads TGTGCCAGCAGCTCCGGGGGCTACACCTTC. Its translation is CASSSGGYTF.

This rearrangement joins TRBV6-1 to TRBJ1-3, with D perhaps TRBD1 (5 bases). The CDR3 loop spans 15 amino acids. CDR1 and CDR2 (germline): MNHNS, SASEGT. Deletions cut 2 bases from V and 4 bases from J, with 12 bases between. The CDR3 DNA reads TGTGCCAGCAGTGAATCAGGGATCCCCGGAAACACCATATATTTT. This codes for CASSESGIPGNTIYF.